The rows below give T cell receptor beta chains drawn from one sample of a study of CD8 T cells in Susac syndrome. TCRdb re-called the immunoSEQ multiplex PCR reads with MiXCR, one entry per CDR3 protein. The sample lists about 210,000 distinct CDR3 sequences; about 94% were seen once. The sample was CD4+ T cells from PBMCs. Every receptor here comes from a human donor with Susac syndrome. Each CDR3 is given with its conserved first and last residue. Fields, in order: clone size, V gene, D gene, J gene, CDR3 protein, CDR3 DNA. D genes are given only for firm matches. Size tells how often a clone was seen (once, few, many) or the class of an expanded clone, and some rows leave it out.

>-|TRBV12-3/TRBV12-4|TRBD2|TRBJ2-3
CASSTAGGPTDTQYF
TGTGCCAGCAGTACCGCGGGGGGGCCCACAGATACGCAGTATTTT
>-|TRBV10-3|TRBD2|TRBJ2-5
CAISDNGAGETQYF
TGTGCCATCAGTGATAACGGAGCGGGGGAGACCCAGTACTTC
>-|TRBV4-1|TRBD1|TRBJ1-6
CASSQDPTGGTYNSPLHF
TGCGCCAGCAGTCAAGACCCCACAGGGGGCACCTATAATTCACCCCTCCACTTT
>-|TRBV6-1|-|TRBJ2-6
CASSESTGANVLTF
TGTGCCAGCAGTGAATCGACTGGGGCCAACGTCCTGACTTTC
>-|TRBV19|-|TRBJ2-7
CASSPKAGHITYEQYF
TGTGCCAGTAGTCCGAAGGCAGGCCACATAACCTACGAGCAGTACTTC
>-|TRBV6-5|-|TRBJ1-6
CASSYRRSYNSPLHF
TGTGCCAGCAGTTATCGCCGCTCCTATAATTCACCCCTCCACTTT
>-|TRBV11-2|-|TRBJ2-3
CASTLPTTDTQYF
TGTGCCAGCACCCTCCCTACCACAGATACGCAGTATTTT
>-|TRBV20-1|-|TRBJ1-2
CSARVQNGYTF
TGCAGTGCTAGAGTCCAAAATGGCTACACCTTC
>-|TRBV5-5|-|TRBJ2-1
CASSLGLLTNNEQFF
TGTGCCAGCAGCTTGGGACTCCTAACAAACAATGAGCAGTTCTTC
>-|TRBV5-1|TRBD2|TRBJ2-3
CASSIGLAGDGTDTQYF
TGCGCCAGCAGCATTGGACTAGCGGGGGATGGCACAGATACGCAGTATTTT
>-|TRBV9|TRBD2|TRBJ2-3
CASSGTSGGADTQYF
TGTGCCAGCAGCGGGACTAGCGGGGGGGCAGATACGCAGTATTTT
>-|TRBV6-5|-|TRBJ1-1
CASHRGARDTEAFF
TGTGCCAGCCACCGGGGGGCGAGGGACACTGAAGCTTTCTTT
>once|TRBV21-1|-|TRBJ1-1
CASSKNPPGTPNTEAFF
TGTGCCAGCAGCAAAAACCCTCCCGGGACACCCAACACTGAAGCTTTCTTT
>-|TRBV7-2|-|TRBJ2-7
CASSPPDRYEQYF
TGTGCCAGCAGCCCACCGGACAGATACGAGCAGTACTTC
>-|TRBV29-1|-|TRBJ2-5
CSVRAGGETQYF
TGCAGCGTTAGGGCGGGCGGGGAGACCCAGTACTTC
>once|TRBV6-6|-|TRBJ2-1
CASRSGPPGNNEQFF
TGTGCCAGCAGATCCGGGCCACCTGGGAACAATGAGCAGTTCTTC
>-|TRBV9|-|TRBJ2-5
CASSASTGRETQYF
TGTGCCAGCAGCGCAAGTACAGGGAGAGAGACCCAGTACTTC
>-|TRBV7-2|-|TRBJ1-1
CASSLGQAEAFF
TGTGCCAGCAGCTTAGGACAGGCTGAAGCTTTCTTT
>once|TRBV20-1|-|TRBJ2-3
CSARGRGTDTQYF
TGCAGTGCTAGGGGTCGGGGCACAGATACGCAGTATTTT
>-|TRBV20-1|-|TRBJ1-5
CSARGLDQPQHF
TGCAGTGCTAGAGGACTGGATCAGCCCCAGCATTTT
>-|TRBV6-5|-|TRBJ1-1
CASTRGGTEAFF
TGTGCCAGCACCCGCGGGGGCACTGAAGCTTTCTTT
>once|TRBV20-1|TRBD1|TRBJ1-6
CSAVRDSGSSPLHF
TGCAGTGCTGTCCGGGACAGCGGTAGTTCACCCCTCCACTTT
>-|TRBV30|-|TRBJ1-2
CAWSGPRKYGYTF
TGTGCCTGGTCGGGACCCCGAAAATATGGCTACACCTTC
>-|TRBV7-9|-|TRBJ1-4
CASSLVPIPSSEKLFF
TGTGCCAGCAGCTTAGTCCCCATCCCCTCAAGTGAAAAACTGTTTTTT
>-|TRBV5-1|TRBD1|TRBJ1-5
CASSPGTGVQPQHF
TGCGCCAGCAGCCCCGGGACAGGGGTCCAGCCCCAGCATTTT
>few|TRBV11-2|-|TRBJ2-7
CASSVDGWSSYEQYF
TGTGCCAGCAGCGTGGACGGCTGGAGCTCCTACGAGCAGTACTTC